This T cell receptor (beta chain) was captured by sequencing in a study of T-cell memory formation after mild COVID-19. Overall study: Clusters of TCRs were largely donor specific.

Study-wide findings and caveats: Among clones contracting day 15 to 85, CD4/CD8 was balanced, whereas later expanders leaned CD4+.

This clonotype appeared a few times. Its antigen is still unknown. The junction had 3 bases not matched to a gene; V was cut back by 5 bases and J by 3 bases. Germline V gives CDR1 ENHRY, CDR2 SYGVKD. This CDR3 is 14 amino acids long. TCRdb analysed the 5' RACE reads with MiXCR anew, one entry per CDR3 protein. The sample shows 100,000 to 150,000 distinct CDR3 sequences, approximately 15% of them seen only once. The specimen was PBMCs or a T cell subset sorted from them (not recorded which). The rearrangement uses TRBV10-3 and TRBJ2-2; 7 nucleotides match TRBD1. The sequence was obtained from a man between 18 and 35 years old who had mild COVID-19 (a few samples of this study predate the infection). Cell type and time point are not known. CDR3 coding DNA: TGTGCCATCAGTTTGACAGGGCACACCGGGGAGCTGTTTTTT. This sequence encodes CAISLTGHTGELFF.